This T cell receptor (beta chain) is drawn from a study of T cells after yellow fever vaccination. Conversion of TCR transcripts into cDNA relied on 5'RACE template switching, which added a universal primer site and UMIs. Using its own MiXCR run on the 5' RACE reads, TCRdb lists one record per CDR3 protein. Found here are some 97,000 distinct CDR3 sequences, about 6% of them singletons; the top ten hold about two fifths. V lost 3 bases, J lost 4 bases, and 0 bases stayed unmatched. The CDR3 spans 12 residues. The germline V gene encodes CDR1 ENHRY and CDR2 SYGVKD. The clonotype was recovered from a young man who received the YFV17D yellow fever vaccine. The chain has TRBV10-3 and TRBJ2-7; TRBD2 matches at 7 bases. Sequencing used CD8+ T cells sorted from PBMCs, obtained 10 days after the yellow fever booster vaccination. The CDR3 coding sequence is TGTGCCATCAGTGACGGGGGGTACGAGCAGTACTTC. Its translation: CAISDGGYEQYF.